These T cell receptor beta chains were read from a single sample in a study of post-analysis software for immune sequencing data. TCRdb reprocessed the PCR reads with MiXCR, giving one entry per CDR3 protein. The data show over 700,000 distinct CDR3 sequences, 25% to 30% seen once. Sequencing used blood. These receptors came from a girl between 5 and 17 years old with multiple sclerosis. Each CDR3 is given with its conserved first and last residue. The D gene is left open where the match is weak. Only part of the rows carry a size: once, few, many, or a class if the clone is expanded.

TRBJ2-1,TRBV5-1,few,-,CASSLAEEPPANEQFF,TGCGCCAGCAGCTTGGCCGAAGAACCCCCGGCTAATGAGCAGTTCTTC
TRBJ2-4,TRBV2,-,TRBD2,CASSEVASGRRVYF,TGTGCCAGCAGTGAAGTGGCTAGCGGGAGAAGGGTGTACTTC
TRBJ2-1,TRBV19,few,TRBD2,CASGGGLYNEQFF,TGTGCCAGTGGGGGGGGACTGTACAATGAGCAGTTCTTC
TRBJ2-7,TRBV7-2,-,-,CASSSGRARNEQYF,TGTGCCAGCAGCTCCGGGCGGGCAAGAAACGAGCAGTACTTC
TRBJ2-1,TRBV20-1,-,TRBD2,CSAWTSGVGNEQFF,TGCAGTGCCTGGACTAGCGGGGTAGGCAATGAGCAGTTCTTC
TRBJ1-6,TRBV28,-,-,CASSLSSMLDSPLHF,TGTGCCAGCAGCCTTTCCTCTATGTTGGATTCACCCCTCCACTTT
TRBJ2-7,TRBV2,-,-,CASLQSYEQYF,TGTGCCAGTCTACAGTCCTACGAGCAGTACTTC
TRBJ1-2,TRBV7-2,-,TRBD1,CASSLPGQGRYGYTF,TGTGCCAGCAGCCTTCCGGGACAGGGGCGATATGGCTACACCTTC
TRBJ2-1,TRBV6-6,-,-,CASSYRGLRGGYNEQFF,TGTGCCAGCAGTTACCGAGGGTTGCGGGGCGGATACAATGAGCAGTTCTTC
TRBJ2-3,TRBV7-8,few,TRBD2,CASSLRTSGSRDTQYF,TGTGCCAGCAGCTTACGTACTAGCGGGAGTCGAGATACGCAGTATTTT
TRBJ2-2,TRBV29-1,-,-,CSVGQQTSGELFF,TGCAGCGTTGGTCAGCAGACATCCGGGGAGCTGTTTTTT
TRBJ1-2,TRBV6-6,few,-,CASTLPGTPNYGYTF,TGTGCCAGCACCTTACCCGGGACACCTAACTATGGCTACACCTTC
TRBJ2-7,TRBV10-3,few,TRBD2,CAISRTSGSNYEQYF,TGTGCCATCAGTCGGACTAGCGGGAGTAACTACGAGCAGTACTTC
TRBJ2-1,TRBV29-1,-,-,CSVVGGMAVSYNEQFF,TGCAGCGTTGTGGGCGGAATGGCGGTCTCCTACAATGAGCAGTTCTTC
TRBJ2-7,TRBV28,-,-,CATPIWQGHNVYEQYF,TGTGCCACCCCGATTTGGCAGGGGCACAACGTGTACGAGCAGTACTTC
TRBJ2-4,TRBV5-5,few,TRBD2,CASSSDYRLAGESTKNIQYF,TGTGCCAGCAGCTCCGATTATCGACTAGCGGGGGAGTCGACCAAAAACATTCAGTACTTC
TRBJ2-5,TRBV21-1,few,-,CASSKEGVGETQYF,TGTGCCAGCAGCAAAGAGGGGGTAGGAGAGACCCAGTACTTC
TRBJ1-2,TRBV15,-,-,CATSRDHYRGDYGYTF,TGTGCCACCAGCAGAGATCATTATCGGGGAGACTATGGCTACACCTTC
TRBJ2-7,TRBV7-2,-,-,CASSSGMSSYEQYF,TGTGCCAGCAGCTCCGGGATGTCCTCCTACGAGCAGTACTTC
TRBJ1-5,TRBV2,-,-,CASSDSFSNQPQHF,TGTGCCAGCAGTGACAGTTTTAGCAATCAGCCCCAGCATTTT
TRBJ2-1,TRBV10-3,few,-,CAISEGNEQFF,TGTGCCATCAGTGAGGGAAATGAGCAGTTCTTC
TRBJ1-2,TRBV6-5,few,TRBD1,CASSYHSPLTDREFNYGYTF,TGTGCCAGCAGTTACCATTCACCCCTGACGGACAGGGAGTTTAACTATGGCTACACCTTC
TRBJ1-4,TRBV5-1,-,TRBD1,CASSLVPTGDEKLFF,TGCGCCAGCAGCTTGGTACCGACAGGGGATGAAAAACTGTTTTTT
TRBJ2-5,TRBV6-6,-,-,CASSYSTIQETQYF,TGTGCCAGCAGTTACTCGACGATCCAAGAGACCCAGTACTTC
TRBJ2-2,TRBV5-1,-,TRBD2,CASSFGGDGELFF,TGCGCCAGCAGCTTCGGGGGGGACGGGGAGCTGTTTTTT
TRBJ1-5,TRBV20-1,few,-,CSARGSGPSQPQHF,TGCAGTGCTAGAGGCTCAGGGCCAAGCCAGCCCCAGCATTTT
TRBJ2-1,TRBV20-1,-,-,CSASPSGRNEQFF,TGCAGTGCTAGCCCCAGCGGGCGCAATGAGCAGTTCTTC
TRBJ2-4,TRBV7-2,-,-,CASSPRGSLAKNIQYF,TGTGCCAGCAGCCCACGGGGGTCGCTAGCCAAAAACATTCAGTACTTC
TRBJ2-7,TRBV7-2,few,TRBD2,CASSLFPSGSYEQYF,TGTGCCAGCAGCTTATTCCCTAGCGGGAGCTACGAGCAGTACTTC
TRBJ1-2,TRBV6-6,few,-,CASSPGADYGYTF,TGTGCCAGCAGTCCAGGGGCGGACTATGGCTACACCTTC
TRBJ2-3,TRBV7-2,-,TRBD2,CASSLGLAGGGDTQYF,TGTGCCAGCAGCTTAGGACTAGCGGGAGGGGGGGATACGCAGTATTTT
TRBJ2-5,TRBV6-1,-,-,CASSVDPWGQETQYF,TGTGCCAGCAGTGTGGACCCCTGGGGCCAAGAGACCCAGTACTTC
TRBJ2-3,TRBV24-1,-,-,CATSDPTREPWPDTQYF,TGTGCCACCAGTGATCCTACCCGTGAACCTTGGCCAGATACGCAGTATTTT
TRBJ2-1,TRBV20-1,-,TRBD2,CSADSPGLAGSYNEQFF,TGCAGTGCAGACAGCCCGGGACTAGCGGGTTCCTACAATGAGCAGTTCTTC
TRBJ2-5,TRBV28,-,-,CASRGTDTSYQETQYF,TGTGCCAGCAGGGGAACGGACACCTCGTACCAAGAGACCCAGTACTTC
TRBJ1-1,TRBV7-9,few,-,CASSDYIGTEAFF,TGTGCCAGCAGCGATTACATTGGCACTGAAGCTTTCTTT
TRBJ1-1,TRBV7-2,-,TRBD1,CASSTRDSRTEAFF,TGTGCCAGCAGCACCCGGGACAGTCGGACTGAAGCTTTCTTT
TRBJ2-5,TRBV9,few,TRBD1,CASSVGGTAQETQYF,TGTGCCAGCAGCGTAGGGGGGACAGCGCAAGAGACCCAGTACTTC
TRBJ1-6,TRBV27,many,-,CASRPTLLGSPLHF,TGTGCCAGCAGACCGACCCTCCTGGGTTCACCCCTCCACTTT
TRBJ2-3,TRBV6-6,few,TRBD2,CASRVAGEDTQYF,TGTGCCAGCAGAGTAGCGGGAGAGGATACGCAGTATTTT
TRBJ2-7,TRBV6-5,many,TRBD1,CASSYSMTGSSYEQYF,TGTGCCAGCAGTTACTCGATGACAGGGAGCTCCTACGAGCAGTACTTC
TRBJ1-1,TRBV3-1,-,TRBD1,CASSLPTGVGTEAFF,TGTGCCAGCAGCCTCCCGACAGGGGTGGGCACTGAAGCTTTCTTT
TRBJ2-2,TRBV29-1,-,-,CSVLGQGQLTGELFF,TGCAGCGTTTTGGGGCAGGGGCAACTGACCGGGGAGCTGTTTTTT
TRBJ2-2,TRBV7-9,-,TRBD1,CASSEYRGRGTGELFF,TGTGCCAGCAGCGAGTACAGGGGGCGCGGCACCGGGGAGCTGTTTTTT